This T cell receptor (beta chain) was sequenced during a study of response to subunit inactivated influenza vaccine. This clonotype has just one count. Relative to the germline gene, one junction end is altered; a read error may explain this. TCRdb re-derived calls from the RT-PCR reads in MiXCR, one entry per CDR3 protein. The table records 650,000 to 700,000 distinct CDR3 sequences, 15% to 19% of them present only once. The sample consisted of PBMCs from blood, taken about 12 days after vaccination. This clonotype was sampled from a man aged 50 to 60 who received an inactivated influenza vaccine.

The CDR3 here is CASSFTGGELHHETQYF. DNA for the CDR3: TGCGCCAGCAGCTTTACAGGGGGCGAACTTCACCACGAGACCCAGTACTTC. The chain is built from TRBV5-1 and TRBJ2-5; 9 bases align to TRBD1. CDR1 and CDR2 from the germline V gene are SGHRS and YFSETQ. This CDR3 is built from 17 residues.